This T cell receptor beta chain was obtained from a study of cytomegalovirus exposure and HLA in healthy donors. With 60 Vbeta and 13 Jbeta primers, the PCR was carried out. The repertoire was sequenced with immunoSEQ multiplex PCR; TCRdb's copy has only in-frame clones and lacks some. The sample gives roughly 110,000 clones, roughly 70% of which show up once; around 2.6% is in the top ten. Trimming shortened V by 3 bases and J by 14 bases, and 8 bases separated the two germline ends. The germline V gene encodes CDR1 SNHLY and CDR2 FYNNEI. This CDR3 spans 11 amino acids. About this clone: No antigen is known for it.

Study-level points and caveats: Relative to equally common others, HLA-associated TCR beta chains showed greater clonal expansion in a later analysis. Several of the most significant clusters were apparently associated with common viral pathogens in a later analysis. When presence/absence was analysed, sequencing depth was taken to be roughly uniform across donors.

This receptor was identified in a male donor in good health and CMV-seropositive. Material for sequencing was PBMCs. The chain recombines TRBV2 with TRBJ1-6; D gene ambiguous. CDR3 region: CASSEINTLHF. CDR3 DNA: TGTGCCAGCAGTGAGATTAACACCCTCCACTTT.